The 29 T cell receptor beta chains below all came from one sample that was sequenced in a study of control samples from healthy donors and cancer patients. Method: immunoSEQ multiplex PCR; TCRdb's copy keeps in-frame clones and lacks some. The sample records approximately 140,000 clones, roughly nine tenths being singletons. Sequencing used blood. Receptors originate from a man between 18 and 29 years old in good health.

The rearrangement links TRBV11-1 to TRBJ2-3, with D maybe TRBD2 (6 bases). There are 15 residues in the CDR3. From germline, CDR1 is SGHAT and CDR2 FQDESV (reference sequence). The V end lost 7 bases, the J end lost 1 base, and 15 bases lay between the germline ends. The CDR3 sequence: CASTTQGLRTDTQYF. The CDR3 coding sequence is TGTGCCAGCACCACCCAGGGACTCCGCACAGATACGCAGTATTTT.

The rearrangement uses TRBV9 and TRBJ2-7, with 10 bases lining up with TRBD2. V dropped 3 bases and J dropped 7; count of bases not matched to a gene: 10. CDR1 SGDLS and CDR2 YYNGEE come from the germline V gene. The CDR3 spans 15 residues. CDR3 nucleotide sequence: TGTGCCAGCAGCGACGCCGGACTAGCGGAAGATGAGCAGTACTTC. This encodes CASSDAGLAEDEQYF.

This clone is categorized as large. The chain combines TRBV11-2 with TRBJ1-1, with no clear D. Trimming removed 1 base at V and 8 bases at J, with 5 bases between. Germline V CDR1 and CDR2: SGHAT, FQNNGV. CDR3 length equals 11 residues. Here the CDR3 DNA reads TGTGCCAGCAGCTTAGGGCAGGAAGCTTTCTTT. The encoded protein is CASSLGQEAFF.

The count of this clone is one. This rearrangement joins TRBV5-4 to TRBJ2-7, with TRBD2 identical over 7 bases. V trimming: 3 bases; J trimming: 5 bases; junction bases outside the gene matches: 2. Germline values: CDR1 SGHNT, CDR2 YYREEE (reference sequence). This CDR3 contains 12 residues. This CDR3 reads CASSSGRDEQYF. CDR3 in DNA: TGTGCCAGCAGCTCGGGGAGGGACGAGCAGTACTTC. Combining the CDR3 with reference TRBV5-4 and TRBJ2-7 gives the whole variable domain ETGVTQSPTHLIKTRGQQVTLRCSSQSGHNTVSWYQQALGQGPQFIFQYYREEENGRGNFPPRFSGLQFPNYSSELNVNALELDDSALYLCASSSGRDEQYFGPGTRLTVT.

This clone was recorded at least ten times. This chain joins TRBV6-6 and TRBJ1-1, with unresolved D. V gave up 2 bases and J gave up 3 bases, with 13 bases separating them. Germline V lookup: CDR1 MNHNY, CDR2 SVGAGI (reference sequence). This CDR3 contains 15 residues. In DNA form, the CDR3 reads TGTGCCAGCAGTTACCCGGGGTTGAAGGACACTGAAGCTTTCTTT. It is translated as CASSYPGLKDTEAFF.

The chain combines TRBV12-3 or TRBV12-4 with TRBJ1-1; D is ambiguous. CDR3 size: 13 residues. Deletions cut 10 bases from V and 0 bases from J, with 12 bases between. The CDR3 sequence is CATQGYMNTEAFF. CDR3 bases: TGTGCCACCCAAGGGTATATGAACACTGAAGCTTTCTTT.

In regard to this clone: The sample carries other DNA sequences with the same CDR3. This chain links TRBV2 with TRBJ1-1; TRBD1 matches at 9 bases. With V trimmed by 6 bases and J by 4 bases, 0 bases remained unmatched. Germline CDR1 SNHLY, CDR2 FYNNEI. The CDR3 length is 12 residues. For the CDR3, the DNA is TGTGCCAGCAGGGACAGGGGCACTGAAGCTTTCTTT. Amino acid sequence: CASRDRGTEAFF.

This CDR3 is CASTRTTAGELFF. Written as DNA, the CDR3 is TGTGCCAGCACCCGGACTACTGCCGGGGAGCTGTTTTTT. V is TRBV9 and J is TRBJ2-2; tentative D call: TRBD2 (6 bases). V was pared by 6 bases and J by 6 bases, with 12 bases between. CDR1 SGDLS and CDR2 YYNGEE come from the germline V gene. The CDR3 totals 13 residues.

The V call is TRBV19, the J call TRBJ2-7; 10 bases align to TRBD1. This CDR3 comprises 15 residues. The ends lost 7 bases at V and 2 bases at J; junction bases unmatched: 8. CDR1 and CDR2 (germline): LNHDA, SQIVND (reference sequence). The CDR3 DNA is TGTGCCAGTACCCTCTCCGGGACAGGGGCCTACGAGCAGTACTTC. Translating gives CASTLSGTGAYEQYF.

This clone was seen only a few times. This rearrangement joins TRBV3-1 (or the pseudogene TRBV3-2) to TRBJ1-5; D perhaps matches TRBD1 (5 bases). The germline V gene has CDR1 LGHDT and CDR2 YNNKEL (reference sequence). The V gene lost 5 bases and the J gene lost 0 bases, with 11 bases spanning the gap. The CDR3 is made up of 15 amino acids. CDR3 region: CASSGGTDSNQPQHF. CDR3 nucleotides: TGTGCCAGCAGCGGAGGGACGGATAGCAATCAGCCCCAGCATTTT.

The chain has TRBV29-1 and TRBJ2-7; no firm D call. Germline CDR1 reads SQVTM; CDR2 reads ANQGSEA. The CDR3 length is 13 residues. V lost 4 bases and J lost 0, with 10 bases in between. CDR3 protein: CSVAVGYSYEQYF. CDR3 in DNA: TGCAGCGTTGCCGTCGGCTACTCCTACGAGCAGTACTTC.

This clone appeared once. The chain is built from TRBV15 and TRBJ1-4; 9 bases line up with TRBD1. Looked up from germline, CDR1 is LNHNV and CDR2 is YYDKDF (reference sequence). This CDR3 contains 18 residues. V was clipped by 0 bases and J by 3 bases; unmatched bases: 8. The CDR3 DNA follows: TGTGCCACCAGCAGAGATCCGGGACAGGGTAGTGCTAATGAAAAACTGTTTTTT. It encodes CATSRDPGQGSANEKLFF.

This chain links TRBV5-1 with TRBJ2-7, with 7 bases matching TRBD1. Germline assignment: CDR1 SGHRS and CDR2 YFSETQ. The CDR3 runs to 13 residues. Germline trimming cut 6 bases from V and 2 bases from J; bases unmatched to any gene: 5. CDR3 amino acids: CASNSGQPYEQYF. CDR3 in DNA: TGCGCCAGCAATTCGGGACAGCCCTACGAGCAGTACTTC.

This chain connects TRBV5-1 to TRBJ1-4, with 7 nucleotides matching TRBD1. The CDR3 has 16 residues. Germline V gene lookup returns CDR1 SGHRS and CDR2 YFSETQ. The trim removed 2 bases at V and 2 bases at J, leaving 6 bases unmatched. The CDR3, as DNA: TGCGCCAGCAGCTTATCCGCAGGGGGTACTAATGAAAAACTGTTTTTT. This translates into CASSLSAGGTNEKLFF.

V gene TRBV4-2 combines with J gene TRBJ2-5; TRBD2 might be the D (6 bases). The CDR3 spans 15 residues. CDR1 and CDR2 from the germline V gene are LGHNA and YNFKEQ. The V and J ends lost 1 base and 5 bases respectively, with 14 bases between them. This CDR3 reads CASSQVSEGTETQYF. CDR3 bases: TGTGCCAGCAGCCAAGTTAGCGAGGGGACTGAGACCCAGTACTTC.

The rearrangement joins TRBV19 to TRBJ2-5; possibly TRBD1 for D (6 bases). Trimming left V 6 bases short and J 5 bases short, with 16 bases between. CDR1 LNHDA and CDR2 SQIVND come from the germline V gene (reference sequence). The CDR3 consists of 14 residues. DNA for the CDR3: TGTGCCAGTAGGAAACAGGGCTTCGGGGAGACCCAGTACTTC. Protein sequence: CASRKQGFGETQYF.

In DNA form, the CDR3 reads TGTGCCAGCAGCTTGGGACAGGGCTTGGGTGAAGCTTTCTTT. Protein product: CASSLGQGLGEAFF. The chain is built from TRBV7-3 and TRBJ1-1; TRBD1 matches 9 bases. The ends lost 3 bases at V and 7 bases at J; junction bases unmatched: 6. This CDR3 has 14 amino acids. Germline-derived CDR1 and CDR2 are SGHTA and FQGTGA.

The CDR3 sequence is CASSIESHQPQHF. The CDR3 DNA is TGTGCCAGTAGTATAGAATCCCATCAGCCCCAGCATTTT. This rearrangement joins TRBV19 to TRBJ1-5; D uncertain. The germline V gene encodes CDR1 LNHDA and CDR2 SQIVND (reference sequence). The V end lost 0 bases, the J end lost 5 bases, and 5 bases lay between the germline ends. This CDR3 is built from 13 residues.

The CDR3 spells CSVYGYTF. In DNA, the CDR3 is TGCAGCGTGTATGGCTACACCTTC. The chain couples TRBV29-1 to TRBJ1-2, with D unclear. Germline assignment: CDR1 SQVTM and CDR2 ANQGSEA. Trimming removed 6 bases from V and 5 bases from J, with 1 base in between. The CDR3 extends over 8 amino acids.

The gene calls are TRBV5-1 and TRBJ2-3; D ambiguous. Trimming took 4 bases from V and 6 from J, leaving 18 bases between them. Germline loops: CDR1 SGHRS, CDR2 YFSETQ. The CDR3 consists of 15 residues. CDR3 nucleotides: TGCGCCAGCAGCCCCTTCGGTTTGGGAATGGATACGCAGTATTTT. Its translation: CASSPFGLGMDTQYF.

This clone was observed once. Other DNA sequences of this sample code for an identical CDR3. This chain uses TRBV9 with TRBJ2-3; D is undetermined. This CDR3 spans 13 amino acids. The germline gives CDR1 SGDLS, CDR2 YYNGEE. The V end was cut by 0 bases, the J end by 3 bases, with 5 bases between. The CDR3 sequence: CASSVDVTDTQYF. The CDR3 DNA reads as TGTGCCAGCAGCGTAGATGTGACAGATACGCAGTATTTT.

V gene TRBV14 combines with J gene TRBJ2-2; D could derive from TRBD1 or TRBD2 (5 bases each). Germline values: CDR1 SGHDN, CDR2 FVKESK. V lost 1 base, J lost 5 bases, and 14 bases lay in between. The CDR3 has 16 residues. The CDR3 coding sequence is TGTGCCAGCAGCCAAGCCCCCCTCGGGGCTACCGGGGAGCTGTTTTTT. Its protein is CASSQAPLGATGELFF.

The chain links TRBV28 to TRBJ2-7; 8 bases are shared with TRBD2. Germline V gives CDR1 MDHEN, CDR2 SYDVKM. The CDR3 length is 12 residues. The CDR3 sequence: CAAVAGPYEQYF. As DNA, the CDR3 is TGTGCTGCGGTAGCGGGACCCTACGAGCAGTACTTC.

In this sample, this clone turned up once. The chain joins TRBV28 to TRBJ1-5; a weak D match, TRBD1 (6 bases). The CDR3 is 17 amino acids. The V and J ends lost 4 bases and 0 bases respectively, with 16 bases between them. Per the germline V gene, CDR1 is MDHEN and CDR2 is SYDVKM. This CDR3 reads CASSSRLQGISNQPQHF. The CDR3 DNA is TGTGCCAGCAGTTCGCGGTTACAGGGTATTAGCAATCAGCCCCAGCATTTT.

The chain combines TRBV11-2 with TRBJ1-1, with 8 bases matching TRBD1. V was pared by 5 bases and J by 3 bases, with 2 bases of the junction left unmatched. Per the germline V gene, CDR1 is SGHAT and CDR2 is FQNNGV. CDR3 length: 13 amino acids. The CDR3 reads CASSKDRDTEAFF. CDR3 nucleotide sequence: TGTGCCAGCAGCAAGGACAGGGACACTGAAGCTTTCTTT.

The V call is TRBV9, the J call TRBJ1-6; TRBD1 matches 9 bases. The CDR3 is 17 residues long. V lost 0 bases, J lost 2 bases, and 3 bases stayed unmatched. CDR1 is SGDLS, CDR2 YYNGEE, per germline. The CDR3 is CASSVGDRDAYNSPLHF. The CDR3 nucleotides read TGTGCCAGCAGCGTAGGGGACAGGGACGCCTATAATTCACCCCTCCACTTT.

The chain employs TRBV10-3 and TRBJ1-2; D is unresolved. Trimming took off 3 bases at V and 8 bases at J, with 19 bases between the two ends. Germline V gives CDR1 ENHRY, CDR2 SYGVKD. The CDR3 totals 15 residues. The CDR3 nucleotides are TGTGCCATCAGTGACCCGACGTTACACGGCCTCGGCTACACCTTC. Encoded protein: CAISDPTLHGLGYTF.

The chain recombines TRBV4-3 with TRBJ2-1; 16 bases are a match to TRBD2. Looked up from germline, CDR1 is LGHNA and CDR2 is YSLEER. The junction had 3 bases not matched to a gene; V was cut back by 4 bases and J by 9 bases. CDR3 size: 15 residues. The CDR3 coding sequence is TGCGCCAGCAGCCGGGGACTAGCGGGGGGGCCTGAGCAGTTCTTC. Protein sequence: CASSRGLAGGPEQFF.

This chain connects TRBV7-2 to TRBJ1-5; D is unclear. The V end lost 5 bases, the J end lost 5 bases, and 10 bases lay between the germline ends. Germline CDR1 reads SGHTA; CDR2 reads FQGNSA. The CDR3 spans 13 residues. This CDR3 is CASSLKDDQPQHF. Here the CDR3 DNA reads TGTGCCAGCAGCCTTAAGGACGATCAGCCCCAGCATTTT.